Listed below are T cell receptor beta chains from one sample, sequenced in a study of control samples from healthy donors and cancer patients. Profiled with immunoSEQ multiplex PCR; TCRdb holds only in-frame clones, not every one. Among 84,000 or so clones listed, roughly 89% were seen once. The sequenced sample was blood. All receptors derive from a man aged 45-65 years in good health. CDR3s include the opening cysteine and the closing phenylalanine or tryptophan. A D gene is named only where the DNA matches it firmly. Size is stated for part of the rows, as once, few or many counts, or as a class when the clone is expanded.

>.|TRBV10-3|.|TRBJ1-2
CAISDPGKVAWVYTF
TGTGCCATCAGTGATCCCGGGAAAGTGGCCTGGGTCTACACCTTC
>TRBD2|TRBV2|.|TRBJ2-7
CASSPTSGGAQYF
TGTGCCAGCAGCCCGACTAGCGGGGGAGCGCAGTACTTC
>.|TRBV27|.|TRBJ2-7
CASKISSTITYEQYF
TGTGCCAGCAAGATTTCGTCAACTATCACCTACGAGCAGTACTTC
>.|TRBV11-2|.|TRBJ1-2
CASSLISGQLHGYTF
TGTGCCAGCAGCCTAATTTCAGGACAGTTACATGGCTACACCTTC
>.|TRBV29-1|.|TRBJ1-5
CSVGGSNQPQHF
TGCAGCGTTGGAGGGTCTAATCAGCCCCAGCATTTT
>.|TRBV2|few|TRBJ1-1
CASTREGSTEAFF
TGTGCCAGCACGAGGGAGGGGAGCACTGAAGCTTTCTTT
>.|TRBV15|.|TRBJ1-5
CATGGANQPQHF
TGTGCCACCGGCGGGGCCAATCAGCCCCAGCATTTT
>.|TRBV7-2|.|TRBJ1-1
CASSSQTNTEAFF
TGTGCCAGCAGTTCTCAAACGAACACTGAAGCTTTCTTT
>.|TRBV4-1|few|TRBJ1-2
CASSQAFGGGYTF
TGCGCCAGCAGCCAAGCGTTCGGGGGCGGCTACACCTTC
>.|TRBV30|.|TRBJ1-1
CAWSLQGTTEAFF
TGTGCCTGGAGTCTACAGGGAACTACTGAAGCTTTCTTT
>.|TRBV19|few|TRBJ1-3
CASRGTDSGNTIYF
TGTGCCAGTAGGGGAACAGACTCTGGAAACACCATATATTTT
>.|TRBV11-1|few|TRBJ1-1
CASSPFGPRNTEAFF
TGTGCCAGCAGCCCTTTCGGACCTAGGAACACTGAAGCTTTCTTT
>TRBD1|TRBV30|.|TRBJ1-6
CAWSLGGQANSPLHF
TGTGCCTGGAGCCTGGGAGGACAGGCCAATTCACCCCTCCACTTT
>TRBD2|TRBV19|.|TRBJ2-5
CASSIVNGGEISNF
TGTGCCAGTAGTATAGTTAACGGGGGGGAAATCTCTAACTTC
>TRBD1|TRBV10-3|.|TRBJ1-5
CAIRLGTGENQPQHF
TGTGCCATCAGGTTAGGGACAGGGGAAAATCAGCCCCAGCATTTT
>.|TRBV9|.|TRBJ1-1
CASSVGMRDAFF
TGTGCCAGCAGCGTAGGAATGAGGGATGCTTTCTTT
>.|TRBV29-1|.|TRBJ1-1
CSVYREIPEAFF
TGCAGCGTTTACAGGGAAATCCCTGAAGCTTTCTTT
>.|TRBV5-6|.|TRBJ2-3
CASSPGLSPGTDTQYF
TGTGCCAGCAGCCCGGGACTTTCGCCTGGCACAGATACGCAGTATTTT
>TRBD1|TRBV5-6|.|TRBJ1-2
CASSSGTGTNYGYTF
TGTGCCAGCAGCTCGGGGACAGGGACGAACTATGGCTACACCTTC
>TRBD1|TRBV7-8|.|TRBJ2-5
CASSVDRGETQYF
TGTGCCAGCAGCGTGGACAGGGGAGAGACCCAGTACTTC
>.|TRBV29-1|.|TRBJ2-7
CSVEDGHYEQYF
TGCAGCGTTGAGGACGGACACTACGAGCAGTACTTC
>.|TRBV7-2|.|TRBJ1-1
CASSLGVSQDQAFF
TGTGCCAGCAGCTTAGGAGTAAGCCAGGACCAGGCTTTCTTT
>.|TRBV30|.|TRBJ2-7
CAWAKGVYEQYF
TGTGCCTGGGCTAAGGGGGTTTACGAGCAGTACTTC
>TRBD1|TRBV19|once|TRBJ1-5
CASSINRGKDQPQHF
TGTGCCAGTAGTATAAACAGGGGGAAGGATCAGCCCCAGCATTTT
>.|TRBV5-1|.|TRBJ1-1
CASSLGSPGNTEAFF
TGCGCCAGCAGCTTGGGTTCCCCAGGGAACACTGAAGCTTTCTTT
>.|TRBV29-1|.|TRBJ2-7
CSVVSTFLDEQYF
TGCAGCGTTGTCTCGACTTTCCTGGACGAGCAGTACTTC
>TRBD1|TRBV19|.|TRBJ1-4
CASSMTGTGEIIEKLFF
TGTGCCAGTAGTATGACCGGGACAGGGGAAATTATCGAAAAACTGTTTTTT
>TRBD1|TRBV24-1|.|TRBJ2-3
CATSDPQGAEDTQYF
TGTGCCACCAGTGACCCGCAGGGGGCAGAGGATACGCAGTATTTT
>.|TRBV6-5|.|TRBJ1-2
CASRAGSGYGYTF
TGTGCCAGCAGAGCGGGGTCTGGCTATGGCTACACCTTC
>.|TRBV3-1/TRBV3-2|once|TRBJ2-5
CASSQQRGGRGETQYF
TGTGCCAGCAGCCAACAGAGGGGGGGCCGAGGAGAGACCCAGTACTTC
>.|TRBV5-6|.|TRBJ1-5
CASSLPDQPQHF
TGTGCCAGCAGCTTACCCGACCAGCCCCAGCATTTT
>.|TRBV6-5|.|TRBJ1-6
CASSYRGVGVNSPLHF
TGTGCCAGCAGTTACAGGGGGGTGGGGGTTAATTCACCCCTCCACTTT
>.|TRBV24-1|.|TRBJ2-2
CATATVANTGELFF
TGTGCCACCGCGACCGTAGCGAACACCGGGGAGCTGTTTTTT
>TRBD1|TRBV30|.|TRBJ2-7
CACDDRGAEQYF
TGTGCCTGCGACGACAGGGGGGCCGAGCAGTACTTC
>TRBD1|TRBV27|.|TRBJ1-2
CASSRDRGRYGYTF
TGTGCCAGCAGCAGGGACAGGGGACGCTATGGCTACACCTTC